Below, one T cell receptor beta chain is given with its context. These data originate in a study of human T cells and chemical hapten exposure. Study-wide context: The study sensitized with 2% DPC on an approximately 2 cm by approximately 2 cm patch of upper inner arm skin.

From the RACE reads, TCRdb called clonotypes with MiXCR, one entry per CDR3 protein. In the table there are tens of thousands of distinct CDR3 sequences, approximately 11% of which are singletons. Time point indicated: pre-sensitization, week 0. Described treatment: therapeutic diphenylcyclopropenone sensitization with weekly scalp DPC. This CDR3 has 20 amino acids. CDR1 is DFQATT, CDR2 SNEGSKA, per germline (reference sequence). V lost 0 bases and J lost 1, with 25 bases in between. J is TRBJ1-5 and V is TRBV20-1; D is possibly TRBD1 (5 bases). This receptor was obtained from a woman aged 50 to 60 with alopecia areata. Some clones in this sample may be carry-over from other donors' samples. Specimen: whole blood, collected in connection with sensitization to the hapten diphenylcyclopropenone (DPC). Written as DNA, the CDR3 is TGCAGTGCTAGAGAGGGTAGAACCGGGTTGGGATCAGGGAGCAATCAGCCCCAGCATTTT. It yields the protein CSAREGRTGLGSGSNQPQHF.